Listed below are T cell receptor beta chains from one sample, sequenced in a study of shared clonotypes between healthy human individuals. Assay used: immunoSEQ multiplex PCR; TCRdb lists only in-frame clones, some missing. The sample consists of hundreds of thousands of clones, about 78% of them appearing once. Sequencing was carried out using memory CD4+ T cells sorted from blood. The receptors here all came from a woman under 40 in good health. CDR3s include the opening cysteine and the closing phenylalanine or tryptophan. A D gene is named only where the DNA matches it firmly. Some rows mark clone size as missing; the rest say once, few, many or name a class of expanded clone.

18,-,TRBJ2-1,TRBV5-4,TRBD2,CASTSGTSGRASYNEQFF,TGTGCCAGCACATCCGGGACTAGCGGGAGGGCCTCCTACAATGAGCAGTTCTTC
15,-,TRBJ1-4,TRBV5-1,TRBD1,CASSRTGSEGEKLFF,TGCGCCAGCAGCCGGACAGGGTCGGAGGGGGAAAAACTGTTTTTT
16,-,TRBJ1-3,TRBV15,-,CATSRDMGSSGNTIYF,TGTGCCACCAGCAGAGATATGGGCAGCTCTGGAAACACCATATATTTT
13,-,TRBJ2-7,TRBV7-2,TRBD2,CASSGTRVGEQYF,TGTGCCAGCAGCGGGACTAGAGTGGGCGAGCAGTACTTC
15,once,TRBJ1-2,TRBV5-6,TRBD1,CASRTTGGTVYGYTF,TGTGCCAGCAGGACGACAGGGGGCACAGTCTATGGCTACACCTTC
14,-,TRBJ2-7,TRBV6-6,TRBD2,CASSYAGGSYEQYF,TGTGCCAGCAGTTACGCGGGAGGGAGTTACGAGCAGTACTTC
16,many,TRBJ1-1,TRBV18,TRBD1,CASSRDRQGLNTEAFF,TGTGCCAGCTCACGCGATAGACAGGGATTGAACACTGAAGCTTTCTTT
14,-,TRBJ2-1,TRBV2,TRBD2,CASKAGESSLEQFF,TGTGCCAGTAAAGCGGGAGAGTCATCCCTTGAGCAGTTCTTC
15,-,TRBJ2-2,TRBV18,TRBD1,CASSPGQTNTGELFF,TGTGCCAGCTCACCGGGACAGACGAACACCGGGGAGCTGTTTTTT
14,-,TRBJ2-1,TRBV10-1,TRBD2,CASSEGSSGREQFF,TGCGCCAGCAGTGAAGGGTCTAGCGGGAGGGAGCAGTTCTTC
16,-,TRBJ2-2,TRBV15,-,CATSRGLPGITGELFF,TGTGCCACCAGCAGAGGACTTCCGGGAATCACCGGGGAGCTGTTTTTT
15,once,TRBJ1-2,TRBV7-3,-,CASSLDGTFEGGYTF,TGTGCCAGCAGCTTGGACGGGACGTTTGAGGGCGGCTACACCTTC
16,-,TRBJ2-3,TRBV4-1,-,CASSQARTGGADTQYF,TGCGCCAGCAGCCAAGCTAGGACTGGGGGAGCAGATACGCAGTATTTT
14,-,TRBJ2-1,TRBV28,TRBD2,CASSTSGRLNEQFF,TGTGCCAGCTCGACTAGCGGGAGACTCAATGAGCAGTTCTTC
16,-,TRBJ2-6,TRBV7-8,-,CASSNRAVSGANVLTF,TGTGCCAGCAGCAATCGCGCAGTGTCTGGGGCCAACGTCCTGACTTTC
13,-,TRBJ2-7,TRBV19,-,CASRTGRPYEQYF,TGTGCCAGTAGGACGGGACGTCCCTACGAGCAGTACTTC
16,few,TRBJ2-2,TRBV19,-,CASSIKETRRTGELFF,TGTGCCAGTAGTATCAAGGAGACTCGGAGGACCGGGGAGCTGTTTTTT
13,-,TRBJ2-5,TRBV5-1,-,CASSRQGRETQYF,TGCGCCAGCAGTCGCCAGGGAAGGGAGACCCAGTACTTC
13,once,TRBJ1-1,TRBV29-1,-,CSVQEAGYTEAFF,TGCAGCGTCCAAGAGGCAGGGTACACTGAAGCTTTCTTT
12,-,TRBJ2-7,TRBV6-4,-,CASSWISYEQYF,TGTGCCAGCAGCTGGATCTCCTACGAGCAGTACTTC
12,-,TRBJ2-7,TRBV2,-,CASTKGTYEQYF,TGTGCCAGCACCAAGGGGACCTACGAGCAGTACTTC